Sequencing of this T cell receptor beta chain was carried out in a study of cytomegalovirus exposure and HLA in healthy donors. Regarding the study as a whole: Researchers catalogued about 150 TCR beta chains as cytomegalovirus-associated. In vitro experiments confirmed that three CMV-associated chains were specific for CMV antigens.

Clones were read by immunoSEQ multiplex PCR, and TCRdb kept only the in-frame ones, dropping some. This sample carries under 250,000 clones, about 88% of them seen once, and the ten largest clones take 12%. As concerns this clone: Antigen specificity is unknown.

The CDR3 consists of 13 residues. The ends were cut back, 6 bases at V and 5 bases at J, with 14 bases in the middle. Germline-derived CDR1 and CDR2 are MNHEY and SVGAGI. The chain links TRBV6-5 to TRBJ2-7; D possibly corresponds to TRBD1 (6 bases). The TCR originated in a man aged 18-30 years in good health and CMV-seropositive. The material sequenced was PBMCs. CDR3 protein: CASRNREFHEQYF. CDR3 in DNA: TGTGCCAGCAGGAACAGGGAGTTCCACGAGCAGTACTTC.